These 7 T cell receptor beta chains were sequenced from one sample in a study of blood T cell repertoires in COVID-19. TCRdb keeps only in-frame clones here, not all; method: immunoSEQ multiplex PCR. The sample has approximately 97,000 clones, 70% to 85% seen once. Sequencing was done on a sample of peripheral blood. The receptors were gathered from a human donor in a cohort sampled during active COVID-19.

This chain uses TRBV11-3 with TRBJ2-1, with D possibly TRBD1 on 5 matching bases. The V and J ends lost 5 bases and 5 bases respectively, with 13 bases between them. CDR1 and CDR2 from the germline V gene are SGHNT and YENEEA. The CDR3 spans 14 residues. CDR3 DNA: TGTGCCAGCAGCCAGACAGCATACGACAATGAGCAGTTCTTC. It is translated as CASSQTAYDNEQFF.

The chain joins TRBV7-8 to TRBJ2-3; 10 nucleotides line up with TRBD2. In germline, CDR1 is SGHVS, CDR2 FQNEAQ. J gave up 4 bases and V 5 bases, and 6 bases lay outside the gene matches. This CDR3 has 15 amino acids. CDR3 sequence: CASSPRSGRADTQYF. In DNA form, the CDR3 reads TGTGCCAGCAGCCCCCGGAGCGGGAGGGCAGATACGCAGTATTTT.

The chain combines TRBV5-1 with TRBJ2-1, with D possibly matching TRBD1 (5 bases). The V end lost 3 bases, the J end lost 0 bases, and 7 bases lay between the germline ends. The CDR3 is 14 residues long. Germline lookup yields CDR1 SGHRS and CDR2 YFSETQ. The CDR3 coding sequence is TGCGCCAGCAGCTCAGGGAACTCCTACAATGAGCAGTTCTTC. Its translation: CASSSGNSYNEQFF.

The rearrangement uses TRBV11-2 and TRBJ1-2, with 9 bases lining up with TRBD1. The germline V gene encodes CDR1 SGHAT and CDR2 FQNNGV. The CDR3 extends over 16 amino acids. The trim removed 0 bases at V and 7 bases at J, leaving 9 bases unmatched. The CDR3 sequence is CASSLDLGQGSRGYTF. CDR3 nucleotide sequence: TGTGCCAGCAGCTTAGACCTGGGACAGGGTTCGCGTGGCTACACCTTC.

This chain connects TRBV7-3 to TRBJ2-7, with 9 nucleotides matching TRBD1. Germline trimming cut 5 bases from V and 6 bases from J; bases unmatched to any gene: 5. The CDR3 extends over 13 amino acids. CDR1 and CDR2 (germline): SGHTA, FQGTGA. DNA of the CDR3: TGTGCCAGCAGCCCCCAACAGGGGGCCGAGCAGTACTTC. Protein: CASSPQQGAEQYF.

The rearrangement uses TRBV10-3 and TRBJ1-4, with D possibly being TRBD1 (5 bases). V was shortened by 4 bases and J by 12 bases, with 12 bases between the two germline ends. CDR1 is ENHRY and CDR2 is SYGVKD in the germline V gene. The CDR3 contains 12 residues. CDR3 protein: CAISADITELFF. CDR3 coding DNA: TGTGCCATCAGTGCGGACATAACCGAACTGTTTTTT.

The J gene is TRBJ2-1, the V gene TRBV6-4; 13 bases line up with TRBD2. The CDR3 has 17 amino acids. J gave up 4 bases and V 7 bases, and 10 bases lay outside the gene matches. Looked up from germline, CDR1 is MRHNA and CDR2 is SNTAGT. Written as DNA, the CDR3 is TGTGCCAGCAACGGACCTATGGGACTAGCGGGGTACAATGAGCAGTTCTTC. It specifies CASNGPMGLAGYNEQFF.